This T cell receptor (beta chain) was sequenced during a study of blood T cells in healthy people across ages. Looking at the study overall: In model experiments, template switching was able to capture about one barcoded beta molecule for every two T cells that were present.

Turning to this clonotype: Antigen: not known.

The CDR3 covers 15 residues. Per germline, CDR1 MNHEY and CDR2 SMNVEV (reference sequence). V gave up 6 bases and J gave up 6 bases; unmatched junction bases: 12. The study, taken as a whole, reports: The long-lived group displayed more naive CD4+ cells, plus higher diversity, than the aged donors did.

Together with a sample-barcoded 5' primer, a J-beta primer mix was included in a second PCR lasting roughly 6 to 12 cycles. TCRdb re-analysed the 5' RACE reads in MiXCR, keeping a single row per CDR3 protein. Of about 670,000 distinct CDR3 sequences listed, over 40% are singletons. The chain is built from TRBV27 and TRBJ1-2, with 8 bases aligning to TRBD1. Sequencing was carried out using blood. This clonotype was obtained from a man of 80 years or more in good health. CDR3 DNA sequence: TGTGCCAGCAGCCTTCTCGGACGACAGGGGAATGGCTACACCTTC. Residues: CASSLLGRQGNGYTF.